Below, 27 T cell receptor beta chains from the same sample are listed, as sequenced in a study of OX40 agonist ivuxolimab in advanced cancers. TCRdb's table, derived via immunoSEQ multiplex PCR, lists solely in-frame clones and lacks some. The table lists tens of thousands of clones, 70% to 90% of them singletons, with 0.25% to 0.35% in the top ten. The sequencing here drew on CD4+ or CD8+ T cells sorted from blood, taken in a trial of the OX40 agonist ivuxolimab. The receptors derive from an adult with an advanced solid tumor such as melanoma, head and neck, liver or kidney cancer.

This clone was detected once. The chain carries TRBV5-1 and TRBJ1-1; 12 bases match TRBD1. The length of the CDR3 is 21 residues. With V trimmed by 0 bases and J by 0 bases, 15 bases remained unmatched. Germline CDR1 and CDR2: SGHRS and YFSETQ. CDR3 loop: CASSLVQERLGQGALNTEAFF. For the CDR3, the DNA is TGCGCCAGCAGCTTGGTTCAAGAGAGATTGGGACAGGGGGCGTTGAACACTGAAGCTTTCTTT.

The chain joins TRBV19 to TRBJ2-6; D gene uncertain. The CDR3 totals 14 residues. Germline values: CDR1 LNHDA, CDR2 SQIVND (reference sequence). The ends were cut back, 9 bases at V and 0 bases at J, with 9 bases in the middle. Here the CDR3 DNA reads TGTGCCAGCTTTGATAGCTCTGGGGCCAACGTCCTGACTTTC. This sequence encodes CASFDSSGANVLTF.

The rearrangement links TRBV19 to TRBJ2-7; D possibly matches TRBD1 or TRBD2 (6 bases each). The V gene lost 7 bases and the J gene lost 4 bases, with 20 bases spanning the gap. CDR3 length: 15 residues. Germline V gene data show CDR1 as LNHDA and CDR2 as SQIVND (reference sequence). The CDR3 DNA is TGTGCCAGTACCCCATCCGCGGGGCAGGGGTACGAGCAGTACTTC. It encodes CASTPSAGQGYEQYF.

The chain uses TRBV29-1 and TRBJ2-1; TRBD1 matches 8 bases. In germline, CDR1 is SQVTM, CDR2 ANQGSEA. The CDR3 extends over 12 amino acids. The V and J ends lost 3 bases and 10 bases, in that order; junction bases with no gene match: 5. The CDR3: CSVDQGALEQFF. The DNA of the CDR3 is TGCAGCGTTGATCAGGGGGCCTTAGAGCAGTTCTTC.

This clone has only one observation. The V gene is TRBV11-2, the J gene TRBJ2-1; D tentatively reads TRBD1 or TRBD2 (5 bases each). The CDR3 extends over 15 amino acids. With 1 base removed from V and 0 bases from J, the gap between germline ends came to 7 bases. Germline V lookup: CDR1 SGHAT, CDR2 FQNNGV. This CDR3 is CASSLVGDSYNEQFF. Written as DNA, the CDR3 is TGTGCCAGCAGCTTAGTGGGGGACTCCTACAATGAGCAGTTCTTC.

This rearrangement joins TRBV6-1 to TRBJ2-7; no reliable D call. V was shortened by 2 bases and J by 2 bases, with 7 bases between the two germline ends. The CDR3 extends over 13 amino acids. Germline loops: CDR1 MNHNS, CDR2 SASEGT. The CDR3 nucleotides read TGTGCCAGCAGTGAACGGAATGCCTACGAGCAGTACTTC. It specifies CASSERNAYEQYF.

This chain connects TRBV27 to TRBJ1-2, with a possible D match to TRBD1 (6 bases). Looked up from germline, CDR1 is MNHEY and CDR2 is SMNVEV (reference sequence). CDR3 length: 17 amino acids. V was shortened by 5 bases and J by 4 bases, with 23 bases between the two germline ends. The CDR3 reads CASSRRDMGLNSYGYTF. As DNA, the CDR3 is TGTGCCAGCAGTCGTAGGGACATGGGCCTGAATTCCTATGGCTACACCTTC.

V is TRBV6-1 and J is TRBJ2-3; TRBD1 is a possible D gene (5 bases). CDR1 is MNHNS, CDR2 SASEGT, per germline. This CDR3 is 13 amino acids long. Trimming left V 6 bases short and J 4 bases short, with 11 bases between. In DNA, the CDR3 is TGTGCCAGCAGCGTTAGGACATCAGATACGCAGTATTTT. Protein product: CASSVRTSDTQYF.

The chain is built from TRBV6-6 and TRBJ2-5; D ambiguous. The CDR3 runs 12 residues. V lost 2 bases and J lost 2, with 3 bases in between. Germline V lookup: CDR1 MNHNY, CDR2 SVGAGI (reference sequence). The CDR3 sequence is CASSYVQETQYF. Here the CDR3 DNA reads TGTGCCAGCAGTTACGTACAAGAGACCCAGTACTTC.

The V gene is TRBV4-2, the J gene TRBJ2-3, with 12 bases matching TRBD1. Germline CDR1 reads LGHNA; CDR2 reads YNFKEQ. With V trimmed by 1 base and J by 0 bases, 2 bases remained unmatched. The length of the CDR3 is 17 residues. The CDR3 reads CASSQVGTGGSTDTQYF. DNA for the CDR3: TGTGCCAGCAGCCAAGTGGGGACAGGGGGCAGCACAGATACGCAGTATTTT.

V is TRBV10-3 and J is TRBJ2-1, with 9 bases lining up with TRBD2. The CDR3 extends over 15 amino acids. Unmatched junction bases numbered 9, after V lost 6 bases and J lost 6 bases. The germline gives CDR1 ENHRY, CDR2 SYGVKD. CDR3 coding DNA: TGTGCCATCAGCTCCGGGACTAGCCCCAGCAATGAGCAGTTCTTC. It codes for CAISSGTSPSNEQFF.

This clone has more than one count but fewer than ten. The gene calls are TRBV7-8 and TRBJ1-4, with D unresolved. Germline V lookup: CDR1 SGHVS, CDR2 FQNEAQ. Trimming took off 5 bases at V and 5 bases at J, with 12 bases between the two ends. The CDR3 covers 14 residues. CDR3 nucleotides: TGTGCCAGCAGCCCGTCCAGGACGAATGAAAAACTGTTTTTT. Amino acids: CASSPSRTNEKLFF.

The genes are TRBV5-8 and TRBJ1-3; D is unclear. Germline CDR1 SGHTS, CDR2 YDEGEE. CDR3 length equals 13 residues. V dropped 1 base and J dropped 4 bases, with 6 bases sitting between them. The CDR3 region has the DNA TGTGCCAGCAGCTTGCCGGGAGGAAACACCATATATTTT. Translated, it gives CASSLPGGNTIYF.

The CDR3 region is CASSQDLAGGYEQYF. DNA for the CDR3: TGCGCCAGCAGCCAAGATCTTGCAGGGGGTTACGAGCAGTACTTC. V gene TRBV4-3 combines with J gene TRBJ2-7; TRBD1 matches 7 bases. The CDR3 contains 15 residues. The V gene's germline CDR1 is LGHNA and CDR2 YSLEER. Trimming at V came to 0 bases and at J to 4 bases, leaving 6 bases not matched to a gene.

The chain combines TRBV10-3 with TRBJ2-6, with D possibly TRBD2 on 7 matching bases. This CDR3 spans 17 amino acids. V gave up 3 bases and J gave up 4 bases, with 16 bases separating them. Germline V gene lookup returns CDR1 ENHRY and CDR2 SYGVKD. The chain's CDR3 is CAISDRGARTGANVLTF. DNA of the CDR3: TGTGCCATCAGTGATCGGGGGGCGCGGACCGGGGCCAACGTCCTGACTTTC.

This clone appeared a single time. The chain has TRBV10-3 and TRBJ2-3; 11 bases are shared with TRBD1. Trimming took 5 bases from V and 7 from J; bases not matched to a gene: 11. Germline assignment: CDR1 ENHRY and CDR2 SYGVKD. There are 16 residues in the CDR3. CDR3 coding DNA: TGTGCCATCAGTAAACCCCGGGACAGGGGGTCAAATACGCAGTATTTT. Translated, it gives CAISKPRDRGSNTQYF.

V is TRBV5-6 and J is TRBJ2-1; the D is unclear. Germline V gene sequence: CDR1 SGHDT, CDR2 YYEEEE. The CDR3 runs to 12 residues. Trimming stripped 4 bases from V and 8 bases from J, with 10 bases between. The CDR3 DNA sequence: TGTGCCAGCAGCCCTGGTCGGGATGAGCAGTTCTTC. Amino acids: CASSPGRDEQFF.

V gene TRBV11-2 combines with J gene TRBJ2-2, with D hard to call. CDR3 length: 13 amino acids. Trimming left V 2 bases short and J 3 bases short, with 4 bases between. Germline V CDR1 and CDR2: SGHAT, FQNNGV. CDR3 bases: TGTGCCAGCAGCTTATCCGACACCGGGGAGCTGTTTTTT. Amino acids: CASSLSDTGELFF.

The chain couples TRBV13 to TRBJ2-7, with 8 nucleotides matching TRBD2. This CDR3 comprises 15 residues. V was pared by 3 bases and J by 2 bases, with 6 bases of the junction left unmatched. In germline, CDR1 is PRHDT, CDR2 FYEKMQ (reference sequence). CDR3 bases: TGTGCCAGCAGCTTCCCCCGGGGGGGAGCCTACGAGCAGTACTTC. Protein sequence: CASSFPRGGAYEQYF.

This clone appeared once. The chain combines TRBV5-4 with TRBJ2-1; D may match TRBD1 or TRBD2 (7 bases each). This CDR3 region has 15 residues. The germline V gene has CDR1 SGHNT and CDR2 YYREEE (reference sequence). Trimming left V 4 bases short and J 7 bases short, with 18 bases between. The CDR3 loop is CASSAGGGSGNEQFF. In DNA form, the CDR3 reads TGTGCCAGCAGCGCAGGGGGGGGCTCAGGAAATGAGCAGTTCTTC.

The chain joins TRBV5-4 to TRBJ2-4, with 8 bases fitting TRBD2. Germline V lookup: CDR1 SGHNT, CDR2 YYREEE (reference sequence). The CDR3 has 17 residues. J was trimmed by 3 bases and V by 0 bases; bases with no gene match: 8. The CDR3: CASSLVVSGVDKNIQYF. For the CDR3, the DNA is TGTGCCAGCAGCTTGGTGGTTAGCGGGGTAGACAAAAACATTCAGTACTTC.

V usage is TRBV9 and J usage is TRBJ2-1, with no clear D. CDR3 length: 13 residues. V was shortened by 2 bases and J by 5 bases, with 8 bases between the two germline ends. Germline CDR1 SGDLS, CDR2 YYNGEE. In DNA, the CDR3 is TGTGCCAGCAGCGTCTTAGAGAACAATGAGCAGTTCTTC. Protein: CASSVLENNEQFF.

V gene TRBV5-4 combines with J gene TRBJ1-1; unclear D gene. The CDR3 length is 15 residues. Germline-derived CDR1 and CDR2 are SGHNT and YYREEE (reference sequence). Trimming stripped 4 bases from V and 6 bases from J, with 19 bases between. CDR3 amino acids: CASSPTQEGVAEAFF. CDR3 coding DNA: TGTGCCAGCAGCCCTACCCAAGAGGGAGTAGCTGAAGCTTTCTTT. Based on the CDR3 plus reference TRBV5-4 and TRBJ1-1, the full variable domain is ETGVTQSPTHLIKTRGQQVTLRCSSQSGHNTVSWYQQALGQGPQFIFQYYREEENGRGNFPPRFSGLQFPNYSSELNVNALELDDSALYLCASSPTQEGVAEAFFGQGTRLTVV.

V is TRBV19 and J is TRBJ1-1; no reliable D call. The CDR3 runs to 12 residues. In germline, CDR1 is LNHDA, CDR2 SQIVND (reference sequence). The V and J ends lost 5 bases and 4 bases respectively, with 8 bases between them. This CDR3 is CASSLTFTEAFF. The CDR3 nucleotides read TGTGCCAGTAGTCTGACCTTCACTGAAGCTTTCTTT.

The chain joins TRBV6-1 to TRBJ1-5, with no clear D. Germline CDR1 is MNHNS and CDR2 is SASEGT. V was shortened by 2 bases and J by 4 bases, with 12 bases between the two germline ends. This CDR3 region has 15 residues. The CDR3 loop is CASSETTQRNQPQHF. Written as DNA, the CDR3 is TGTGCCAGCAGTGAAACAACCCAAAGGAATCAGCCCCAGCATTTT.

The J gene is TRBJ2-3, the V gene TRBV19; 13 nucleotides line up with TRBD2. The germline gives CDR1 LNHDA, CDR2 SQIVND (reference sequence). The junction had 10 bases not matched to a gene; V was cut back by 2 bases and J by 5 bases. The CDR3 consists of 18 residues. The CDR3 nucleotides are TGTGCCAGTAGTATACCGGGACTAGCGGGGACCAGGGGAGATACGCAGTATTTT. It specifies CASSIPGLAGTRGDTQYF.

This clone was recorded once. The rearrangement uses TRBV18 and TRBJ1-4; TRBD1 matches 9 bases. CDR1 KGHSH and CDR2 LQKENI come from the germline V gene. This CDR3 has 12 residues. The J segment lost 10 bases and the V segment lost 3 bases, leaving 0 bases of the junction unmatched. The CDR3 protein is CASSPDRGKLFF. CDR3 DNA: TGTGCCAGCTCACCGGACAGGGGAAAACTGTTTTTT. The full variable domain, in which reference TRBV18 and TRBJ1-4 provide the parts outside the CDR3, is NAGVMQNPRHLVRRRGQEARLRCSPMKGHSHVYWYRQLPEEGLKFMVYLQKENIIDESGMPKERFSAEFPKEGPSILRIQQVVRGDSAAYFCASSPDRGKLFFGSGTQLSVL.